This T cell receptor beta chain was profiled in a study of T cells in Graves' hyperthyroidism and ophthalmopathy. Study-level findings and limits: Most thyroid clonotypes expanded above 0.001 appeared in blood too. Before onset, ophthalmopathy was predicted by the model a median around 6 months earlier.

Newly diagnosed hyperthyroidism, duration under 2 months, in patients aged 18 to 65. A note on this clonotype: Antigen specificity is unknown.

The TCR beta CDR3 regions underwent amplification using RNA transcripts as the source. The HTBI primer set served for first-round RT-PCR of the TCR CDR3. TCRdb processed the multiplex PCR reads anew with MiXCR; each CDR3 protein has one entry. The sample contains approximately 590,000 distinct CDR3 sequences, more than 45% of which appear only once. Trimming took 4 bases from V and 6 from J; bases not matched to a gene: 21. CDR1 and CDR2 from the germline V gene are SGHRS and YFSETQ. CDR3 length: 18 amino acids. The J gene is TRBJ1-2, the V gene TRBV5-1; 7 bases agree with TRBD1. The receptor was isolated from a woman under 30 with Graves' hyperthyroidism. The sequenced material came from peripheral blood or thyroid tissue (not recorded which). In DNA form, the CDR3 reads TGCGCCAGCAGCCAAGAGAACGAGGACAGGACCCGCGCGGATGGCTACACCTTC. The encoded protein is CASSQENEDRTRADGYTF.